These T cell receptor beta chains were read from a single sample in a study of T cell responses to AZD1222 COVID-19 vaccine. TCRdb's table, derived via immunoSEQ multiplex PCR, lists solely in-frame clones and lacks some. Of around 110,000 clones listed, roughly 90% are singletons. The sequences come from peripheral blood, collected on day 0 of AZD1222 vaccination. The source of these receptors is an adult in good health. CDR3s include the opening cysteine and the closing phenylalanine or tryptophan. Each record gives: J gene, clone size, D gene, V gene, CDR3 protein, CDR3 DNA. D genes are given only for firm matches. Clone size is given for some rows only: seen once, a few or many times, or a class if the clone is expanded.

TRBJ2-3	NA	NA	TRBV24-1	CATSPGRYMDTQYF	TGTGCCACCAGCCCTGGACGGTATATGGATACGCAGTATTTT
TRBJ1-2	once	NA	TRBV6-5	CASSYSAGRPFYGYTF	TGTGCCAGCAGTTACTCGGCAGGTCGGCCCTTCTATGGCTACACCTTC
TRBJ2-1	NA	NA	TRBV27	CASSLGSTFRDEQFF	TGTGCCAGCAGTTTAGGCTCGACCTTTAGGGATGAGCAGTTCTTC
TRBJ1-2	NA	NA	TRBV28	CASSLGGYGYTF	TGTGCCAGCAGTTTGGGTGGCTATGGCTACACCTTC
TRBJ1-4	NA	NA	TRBV4-1	CASSQSTVLNEKLFF	TGCGCCAGCAGCCAATCAACAGTTCTTAATGAAAAACTGTTTTTT
TRBJ1-1	NA	NA	TRBV27	CASSSLRDPNTEAFF	TGTGCCAGCAGTTCTTTGCGGGACCCGAACACTGAAGCTTTCTTT
TRBJ2-7	NA	TRBD1	TRBV5-1	CASSAGTGSSYEQYF	TGCGCCAGCAGCGCCGGGACAGGCAGCTCCTACGAGCAGTACTTC
TRBJ1-4	NA	NA	TRBV5-5	CASSLFSQGGEKLFF	TGTGCCAGCAGCTTGTTTTCGCAGGGCGGTGAAAAACTGTTTTTT
TRBJ1-5	NA	NA	TRBV6-2/TRBV6-3	CASSDTVNQPQHF	TGTGCCAGCAGTGACACTGTAAATCAGCCCCAGCATTTT
TRBJ2-7	NA	NA	TRBV6-5	CASSYGDGYEQYF	TGTGCCAGCAGTTACGGCGATGGTTACGAGCAGTACTTC
TRBJ1-5	NA	NA	TRBV28	CASSSLEGRERFQPQHF	TGTGCCAGCAGTTCTCTCGAGGGCAGGGAGAGGTTTCAGCCCCAGCATTTT
TRBJ1-5	few	NA	TRBV2	CASSEAPTGIDSNQPQHF	TGTGCCAGCAGTGAAGCGCCGACAGGAATCGATAGCAATCAGCCCCAGCATTTT
TRBJ2-6	NA	NA	TRBV2	CASHQGTGANVLTF	TGTGCCTCACACCAGGGAACTGGGGCCAACGTCCTGACTTTC
TRBJ2-2	NA	NA	TRBV11-1	CASSPRRGPNTGELFF	TGTGCCAGCAGCCCCCGGAGGGGGCCGAACACCGGGGAGCTGTTTTTT
TRBJ2-3	NA	NA	TRBV4-1	CASSQDQARTDTQYF	TGCGCCAGCAGCCAAGATCAGGCCCGCACAGATACGCAGTATTTT
TRBJ1-1	NA	NA	TRBV19	CASSTGRNTEAFF	TGTGCCAGTAGTACAGGTAGGAACACTGAAGCTTTCTTT
TRBJ1-1	NA	NA	TRBV19	CASSMGWGTGNTEAFF	TGTGCCAGTAGTATGGGGTGGGGTACAGGGAACACTGAAGCTTTCTTT
TRBJ1-2	NA	NA	TRBV18	CASSPRGKDYGYTF	TGTGCCAGCTCACCGCGGGGGAAGGACTATGGCTACACCTTC
TRBJ2-7	NA	TRBD2	TRBV7-9	CASSLSLRLARSHEQYF	TGTGCCAGCAGCTTGTCCCTGAGACTAGCGCGTTCCCACGAGCAGTACTTC
TRBJ1-2	NA	NA	TRBV3-1/TRBV3-2	CASSLYPYGYTF	TGTGCCAGCAGCCTTTACCCCTATGGCTACACCTTC
TRBJ1-2	NA	TRBD1	TRBV15	CATSRDVIGTGGYGYTF	TGTGCCACCAGCAGAGATGTCATCGGAACAGGGGGGTATGGCTACACCTTC
TRBJ1-6	NA	NA	TRBV18	CASSPPTENSPLHF	TGTGCCAGCTCACCACCGACAGAGAATTCACCCCTCCACTTT
TRBJ1-2	NA	NA	TRBV21-1	CASSKHGDYGYTF	TGTGCCAGCAGCAAGCACGGGGACTATGGCTACACCTTC